Below, 2 T cell receptor beta chains from the same sample are listed, as sequenced in a study of regulatory T cells in long-lasting Graves disease. Time point of the sample: newly diagnosed GD, antithyroid drugs for less than 3 months. TCR sequences were obtained from RNA taken from PBMCs. The TCR beta library used iRepertoire HTBI primers with Arm-PCR amplification of CDR3. Each CDR3 protein gets one entry after TCRdb re-called the multiplex PCR reads with MiXCR. Altogether about 460,000 distinct CDR3 sequences are present, roughly 15% being singletons, with the ten largest covering more than 15%. This same sample was also part of a study on T cells in Graves' hyperthyroidism and ophthalmopathy.

Sequenced here: peripheral blood mononuclear cells (PBMCs), sampled at new diagnosis, from a patient treated with antithyroid drugs. These receptors all come from a woman in her 50s with Graves disease.

This clonotype has ten or more counts. This rearrangement joins TRBV7-2 to TRBJ2-1; TRBD1 is a possible D gene (5 bases). Between the trimmed V and J ends, which lost 6 bases and 4 bases, there was a span of 13 bases. CDR3 length equals 14 residues. Germline V gene data show CDR1 as SGHTA and CDR2 as FQGNSA. CDR3 sequence reads: CASSRLGHYNEQFF. Here the CDR3 DNA reads TGTGCCAGCAGTCGCCTAGGACATTACAATGAGCAGTTCTTC.

The rearrangement uses TRBV7-2 and TRBJ2-4, with 9 bases aligning to TRBD1. The germline CDR1 and CDR2 sequences are SGHTA and FQGNSA. CDR3 length: 16 residues. V shed 3 bases, J shed 8 bases, and the junction held 11 bases outside the gene matches. For the CDR3, the DNA is TGTGCCAGCAGCTTGTGGCACAGGGGGCGCGAGGACATTCAGTACTTC. Its translation is CASSLWHRGREDIQYF.